Detailed here is one T cell receptor beta chain. Its antigen remains undetermined. No base-level quality is on record; no much larger clone is a single base apart. Genomic DNA was isolated from the sorted cells so that the TCRbeta CDR3 region could be sequenced. The immunoSEQ Assay was used to sequence the TCRbeta CDR3 regions. In TCRdb, the immuneACCESS table is reduced to in-frame sequences with V and J assigned. These tables do not hold every clone; where another copy was compared, an unresolved V gene accounts for under half, and the others remain unexplained. In all, the sample holds approximately 35,000 clones, and approximately 76% of those were seen once. The ten largest clonotypes hold 24% of the sample. The data were obtained in a study of OX40 agonist ivuxolimab in advanced cancers. Background on the whole study: Ivuxolimab was a fully human IgG2 agonistic monoclonal antibody targeting the costimulatory receptor OX40 (CD134). Intravenous ivuxolimab was administered to patients every 2 weeks at six dose levels: 0.01, 0.1, 0.3, 1.5, 3 and 10 mg/kg. Of the roughly 52 patients in dose escalation, 19 had hepatocellular carcinoma, some 15 had melanoma, 9 had renal cell carcinoma and 9 had head and neck cancer. A male proportion of under 85% and a mean age of roughly 58 years, ranging from about 23 to 90, were recorded for the dose-escalation cohort. Patients were allowed to have had prior anti-PD-1, anti-PD-L1 or anti-CTLA-4 therapy, and 40% to 45% of the dose-escalation patients had been treated with checkpoint inhibitors. Partial responses were achieved by three dose-escalation patients, of whom one had hepatocellular carcinoma and two had cutaneous melanoma. Peripheral TCRbeta sequencing aimed to test whether ivuxolimab altered TCR sequence diversity and caused clonal T-cell expansion. The paper reports the monotherapy dose-escalation portion (N of about 47 patients) of the phase I ivuxolimab trial. What the research found in general, with its limitations: The antigen specificity of the clonally expanded peripheral T cells was not determined. Clonal expansion of both CD4+ and CD8+ blood T cells was observed from baseline to week 6 at doses 0.1 to 3.0 mg/kg. After ivuxolimab, more expanded clones were found on average in CD8+ T cells than in CD4+ T cells. Low levels of normalized T-cell clonal expansion were also seen in some nonresponding patients. In the 0.1-3.0 mg/kg groups, partial responders were among the patients with the lowest normalized peripheral clonal expansion, particularly in CD8+ T cells.

The trial excluded patients who had a history of autoimmune disease or who were on systemic immunosuppression. Peripheral blood for TCR sequencing was drawn from every dose cohort at baseline, at cycle 4 day 1 and at cycle 7 day 1. Samples were obtained from an open-label, multicenter, first-in-human phase I dose-escalation trial of ivuxolimab. Adults with locally advanced or metastatic head and neck squamous cell, hepatocellular, melanoma or renal cell carcinoma were enrolled in the trial. Before TCR sequencing, CD4+ and CD8+ T cells were separately sorted from peripheral blood. The CDR3 covers 15 residues, taking in both the cysteine and the phenylalanine. CDR3 DNA is the only sequence kept; it has 45 bases, read in frame from the first base. Trimming at the junction amounts to 5 bases on V and 4 bases on J, and the germline ends lie 17 bases apart. CDR1 LNHDA and CDR2 SQIVND are derived from the germline V gene (reference sequence).

The rearrangement combines TRBV19 with TRBJ1-1, with no reliable assignment of the D segment. Material: CD4+ or CD8+ T cells sorted from blood, obtained in a trial of the OX40 agonist ivuxolimab. The sequence came from an adult with an advanced solid tumor such as melanoma, head and neck, liver or kidney cancer. The DNA is as follows: TGTGCCAGTAGTCCCACCCTAAACTTAGGCACTGAAGCTTTCTTT. Translated, it gives CASSPTLNLGTEAFF.